The next 5 T cell receptor beta chains were all read from a single sample in a study of cytomegalovirus exposure and HLA in healthy donors. In the PCR, 60 Vbeta and 13 Jbeta primers were used. Assay: immunoSEQ multiplex PCR; the TCRdb copy retains only in-frame clones and omits some. The sample lists under 150,000 clones, about four fifths seen once, with 0.6% to 0.7% in the top ten. Material: PBMCs. The source is a young man in good health and CMV-seronegative.

The chain is built from TRBV4-1 and TRBJ1-2; TRBD1 agrees at 8 bases. V lost 4 bases, J lost 5 bases, and 3 bases stayed unmatched. The germline CDR1 and CDR2 sequences are MGHRA and YSYEKL. This CDR3 comprises 13 residues. The CDR3 loop reads CASSRGQEYGYTF. The CDR3 nucleotides are TGCGCCAGCAGCCGGGGACAGGAATATGGCTACACCTTC.

CDR3 amino acids: CASSSQETQYF. The CDR3 coding sequence is TGTGCCAGCAGCTCTCAAGAGACCCAGTACTTC. The chain is built from TRBV7-9 and TRBJ2-5, with no clear D. Trimming shortened V by 4 bases and J by 2 bases, and 2 bases separated the two germline ends. There are 11 residues in the CDR3. In germline, CDR1 is SEHNR, CDR2 FQNEAQ (reference sequence).

V usage is TRBV7-2 and J usage is TRBJ1-5; a possible D gene is TRBD1 (6 bases). Germline V gene data show CDR1 as SGHTA and CDR2 as FQGNSA. Trimming pared 1 base from V and 7 bases from J, leaving 14 bases between. The CDR3 is 15 amino acids. The CDR3: CASSLELHRVQPQHF. CDR3 nucleotide sequence: TGTGCCAGCAGCTTAGAGCTTCACAGGGTACAGCCCCAGCATTTT.

The chain is built from TRBV7-2 and TRBJ2-7; 11 nucleotides match TRBD2. Germline V gene sequence: CDR1 SGHTA, CDR2 FQGNSA. With 0 bases clipped from V and 0 bases from J, the junction kept 4 bases outside the gene matches. The length of the CDR3 is 17 residues. The CDR3 is CASSLAGTSGISYEQYF. CDR3 nucleotides: TGTGCCAGCAGCTTAGCAGGGACTAGCGGAATCTCCTACGAGCAGTACTTC.

The chain links TRBV30 to TRBJ2-2; the D gene is possibly TRBD1 (6 bases). Germline CDR1 is GTSNPN and CDR2 is SVGIG (reference sequence). There are 14 residues in the CDR3. Trimming removed 3 bases from V and 5 bases from J, with 13 bases in between. CDR3 amino acids: CAWSGTHKTGELFF. The CDR3 DNA reads as TGTGCCTGGAGCGGGACACATAAAACCGGGGAGCTGTTTTTT. The entire variable domain, with the rest obtained from reference TRBV30 and TRBJ2-2, is as follows: SQTIHQWPATLVQPVGSPLSLECTVEGTSNPNLYWYRQAAGRGLQLLFYSVGIGQISSEVPQNLSASRPQDRQFILSSKKLLLSDSGFYLCAWSGTHKTGELFFGEGSRLTVL.